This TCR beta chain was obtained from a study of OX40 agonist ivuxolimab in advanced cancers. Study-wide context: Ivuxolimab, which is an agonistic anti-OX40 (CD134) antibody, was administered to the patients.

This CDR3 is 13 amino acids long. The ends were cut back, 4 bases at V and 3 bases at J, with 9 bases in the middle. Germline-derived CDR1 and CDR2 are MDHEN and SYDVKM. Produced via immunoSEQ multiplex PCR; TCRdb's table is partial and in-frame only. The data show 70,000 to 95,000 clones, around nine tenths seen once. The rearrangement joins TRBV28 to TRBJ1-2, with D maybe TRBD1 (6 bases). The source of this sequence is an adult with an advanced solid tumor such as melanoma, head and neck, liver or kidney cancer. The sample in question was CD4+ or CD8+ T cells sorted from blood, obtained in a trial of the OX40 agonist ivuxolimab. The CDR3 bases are TGTGCCAGCAGTTCCGGACAGTACTATGGCTACACCTTC. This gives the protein CASSSGQYYGYTF.